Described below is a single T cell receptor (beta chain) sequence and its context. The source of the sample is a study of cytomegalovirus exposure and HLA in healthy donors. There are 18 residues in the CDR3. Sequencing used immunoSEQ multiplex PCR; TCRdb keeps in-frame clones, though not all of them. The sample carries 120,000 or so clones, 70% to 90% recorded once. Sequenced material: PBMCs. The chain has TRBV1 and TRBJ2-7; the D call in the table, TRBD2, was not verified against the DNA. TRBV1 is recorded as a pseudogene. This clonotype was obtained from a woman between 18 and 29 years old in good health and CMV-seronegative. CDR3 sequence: CTSSPTKGLAGEGYEQYF. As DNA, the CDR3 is TGCACCAGCAGCCCCACAAAAGGACTAGCGGGAGAGGGCTACGAGCAGTACTTC.